This T cell receptor beta chain comes out of a study of blood T cell repertoires in COVID-19. About the research overall: Acute-phase and convalescent COVID-19 samples originated in the United States, Italy and Spain. Sources were T cells, B-cell-depleted T cells, or PBMCs; the material itself was cDNA or gDNA.

Authors' data handling: How many nucleated cells were present was estimated from reference gene primer amplification. Profiled with immunoSEQ multiplex PCR; TCRdb holds only in-frame clones, not every one. Clone size and the V and J calls come from that table; the DNA yielded D and trimming. The data contain under 300,000 clones, about nine tenths of them singletons. This CDR3 comprises 13 residues. This chain joins TRBV21-1 and TRBJ2-2; the table gives TRBD1 as D, unverified against the DNA. TRBV21-1 constitutes a pseudogene. The sample comprised peripheral blood. The sequence derives from a woman aged 40 to 55 with acute or convalescent COVID-19. The CDR3 region has the DNA TGTGCCAGCAGCAAAAACATTACAGCCGCCCTCTATTTT. Translated, it gives CASSKNITAALYF.